These 28 T cell receptor beta chains were sequenced from one sample in a study of PD-1 blockade in classical Hodgkin lymphoma. Here immunoSEQ multiplex PCR was the method, and the copy in TCRdb shows in-frame clones only, minus some. The table lists 70,000 or so clones, over 90% of them singletons, with approximately 2.5% in the top ten. Time point in this sample: newly diagnosed, previously untreated cHL patient sample. The sample taken for sequencing was peripheral blood mononuclear cells (PBMCs). These receptor sequences come from a human donor with classical Hodgkin lymphoma.

The rearrangement uses TRBV28 and TRBJ1-2; D possibly corresponds to TRBD1 (5 bases). The V gene lost 5 bases and the J gene lost 10 bases, with 23 bases spanning the gap. The CDR3 totals 15 residues. Germline-derived CDR1 and CDR2 are MDHEN and SYDVKM. In DNA form, the CDR3 reads TGTGCCAGCAGTACGCCCGCAGGGCTGACGGGTGACTACACCTTC. This codes for CASSTPAGLTGDYTF.

The rearrangement uses TRBV5-4 and TRBJ2-5, with TRBD2 matching over 10 bases. Germline CDR1 SGHNT, CDR2 YYREEE (reference sequence). V gave up 10 bases and J gave up 1 base; unmatched junction bases: 10. This CDR3 comprises 15 residues. The CDR3 sequence is CALGASGGFQETQYF. In nucleotides, the CDR3 is TGTGCCTTGGGGGCTAGCGGGGGCTTCCAAGAGACCCAGTACTTC.

J is TRBJ2-5 and V is TRBV5-1; D remains unclear. V was pared by 4 bases and J by 3 bases, with 13 bases between. The CDR3 runs 14 residues. In germline, CDR1 is SGHRS, CDR2 YFSETQ. The DNA of the CDR3 is TGCGCCAGCAGCCTGGATCGAACCAAAGAGACCCAGTACTTC. Protein product: CASSLDRTKETQYF.

This clone was seen a single time. The CDR3 here is CASSLEGGSYEQYF. The CDR3 nucleotides are TGTGCCAGCAGCTTAGAGGGCGGGAGTTACGAGCAGTACTTC. The gene calls are TRBV7-2 and TRBJ2-7, with 7 bases that match TRBD2. Germline V lookup: CDR1 SGHTA, CDR2 FQGNSA. V was pared by 1 base and J by 4 bases, with 4 bases of the junction left unmatched. This CDR3 is 14 amino acids long. The variable domain in full, with the rest retrieved from reference TRBV7-2 and TRBJ2-7, is GAGVSQSPSNKVTEKGKDVELRCDPISGHTALYWYRQSLGQGLEFLIYFQGNSAPDKSGLPSDRFSAERTGGSVSTLTIQRTQQEDSAVYLCASSLEGGSYEQYFGPGTRLTVT.

The V and J genes are TRBV28 and TRBJ2-4; 8 bases line up with TRBD1. Looked up from germline, CDR1 is MDHEN and CDR2 is SYDVKM. The CDR3 length is 14 residues. Trimming at V came to 8 bases and at J to 1 base, leaving 4 bases not matched to a gene. CDR3 sequence: CASWDRRAKNIQYF. The CDR3 DNA sequence: TGTGCCAGCTGGGACAGGCGGGCCAAAAACATTCAGTACTTC.

This clone occurred once. This CDR3 reads CASSLIQNTYGYTF. For the CDR3, the DNA is TGTGCCAGCAGCTTGATCCAGAATACCTATGGCTACACCTTC. The chain employs TRBV5-4 and TRBJ1-2; D unclear. Germline loops: CDR1 SGHNT, CDR2 YYREEE (reference sequence). Trimming removed 1 base from V and 4 bases from J, with 11 bases in between. CDR3 length equals 14 residues.

This sequence joins TRBV7-9 and TRBJ2-6; TRBD1 matches 8 bases. Germline V gives CDR1 SEHNR, CDR2 FQNEAQ (reference sequence). This CDR3 is built from 19 residues. Trimming took 4 bases from V and 4 from J; bases not matched to a gene: 15. CDR3 sequence reads: CASSSTITLTGAGANVLTF. The CDR3, as DNA: TGTGCCAGCAGCTCCACAATTACCCTGACAGGGGCCGGGGCCAACGTCCTGACTTTC.

V and J are TRBV11-3 and TRBJ2-7; D may be TRBD1 (5 bases). V gave up 5 bases and J gave up 1 base, with 12 bases separating them. In germline, CDR1 is SGHNT, CDR2 YENEEA. This CDR3 is built from 14 residues. CDR3 coding DNA: TGTGCCAGCAGCCCTCGCAGGGATTCCTACGAGCAGTACTTC. It yields the protein CASSPRRDSYEQYF.

The chain uses TRBV29-1 and TRBJ1-1, with a possible D match to TRBD1 (6 bases). Germline assignment: CDR1 SQVTM and CDR2 ANQGSEA. Between the trimmed V and J ends, which lost 5 bases and 6 bases, there was a span of 7 bases. This CDR3 contains 10 residues. CDR3 loop: CSVRTAEAFF. For the CDR3, the DNA is TGCAGCGTTAGGACAGCTGAAGCTTTCTTT.

This clone was seen once. The rearrangement uses TRBV5-1 and TRBJ1-1; no clear D. V gave up 4 bases and J gave up 0 bases, with 13 bases separating them. Germline V gives CDR1 SGHRS, CDR2 YFSETQ. The CDR3 sequence is 15 residues long. CDR3 region: CASSPTGFLNTEAFF. Written as DNA, the CDR3 is TGCGCCAGCAGCCCCACGGGATTTTTGAACACTGAAGCTTTCTTT.

V and J are TRBV5-6 and TRBJ2-2; 7 nucleotides align to TRBD2. Trimming at V came to 4 bases and at J to 3 bases, leaving 12 bases not matched to a gene. Germline CDR1 and CDR2: SGHDT and YYEEEE. The CDR3 is 17 amino acids. The CDR3 region is CASSVRTSALDTGELFF. The DNA for the CDR3 is TGTGCCAGCAGCGTAAGAACTAGCGCCCTCGACACCGGGGAGCTGTTTTTT.

The chain combines TRBV30 with TRBJ1-2, with unresolved D. This CDR3 contains 12 residues. V was pared by 8 bases and J by 4 bases, with 14 bases between. CDR1 GTSNPN and CDR2 SVGIG come from the germline V gene (reference sequence). The CDR3, as DNA: TGTGCCCTCTCTCCCCGAGGCTATGGCTACACCTTC. Amino acids: CALSPRGYGYTF.

The J gene is TRBJ2-1, the V gene TRBV7-2; 7 bases are shared with TRBD1. Germline V lookup: CDR1 SGHTA, CDR2 FQGNSA. The CDR3 contains 17 residues. The trim removed 4 bases at V and 5 bases at J, leaving 14 bases unmatched. The CDR3: CASSSWGLRGKDNEQFF. The CDR3 DNA is TGTGCCAGCAGCTCTTGGGGCCTCAGGGGGAAAGACAATGAGCAGTTCTTC.

In nucleotides, the CDR3 is TGTGCCAGTAGTATAATAGGTTATCGGGTGAATCATAGCAATCAGCCCCAGCATTTT. Amino acids: CASSIIGYRVNHSNQPQHF. The chain employs TRBV19 and TRBJ1-5; no definite D call. With 2 bases removed from V and 0 bases from J, the gap between germline ends came to 20 bases. The germline gives CDR1 LNHDA, CDR2 SQIVND (reference sequence). The CDR3 totals 19 residues.

The chain has TRBV7-9 and TRBJ1-3, with a possible D match to TRBD1 (5 bases). Germline CDR1 reads SEHNR; CDR2 reads FQNEAQ (reference sequence). The CDR3 length is 17 residues. V lost 3 bases and J 0 bases, leaving 15 bases between the germline ends. The CDR3 loop reads CASSFSRDSSSGNTIYF. CDR3 in DNA: TGTGCCAGCAGCTTCTCCCGAGACAGCAGCTCTGGAAACACCATATATTTT.

Regarding this clone: The junction and the germline gene differ at one end; a read error may be behind it. The genes are TRBV23-1 and TRBJ1-2, with 7 bases that match TRBD1. TRBV23-1 is placed among ORFs of uncertain function. The CDR3 loop spans 13 amino acids. The CDR3 loop is CATSAGQSCRYTF. The CDR3 DNA sequence: TGCGCCACCAGTGCGGGACAGAGTTGTCGCTACACCTTC.

V gene TRBV5-5 combines with J gene TRBJ2-1, with 9 bases lining up with TRBD2. This CDR3 has 15 amino acids. V lost 4 bases, J lost 4 bases, and 6 bases stayed unmatched. CDR1 and CDR2 (germline): SGHKS, YYEKEE (reference sequence). CDR3 sequence (DNA): TGTGCCAGCAGCCCGGGCAGCGGGGGGTACAATGAGCAGTTCTTC. This translates into CASSPGSGGYNEQFF.

The CDR3 region is CASSREPGHGTTYEQYF. The DNA for the CDR3 is TGCGCCAGCAGCCGTGAGCCCGGACACGGGACGACTTACGAGCAGTACTTC. The chain has TRBV5-1 and TRBJ2-7; D tentatively fits TRBD1 or TRBD2 (5 bases each). CDR3 length: 17 residues. Between the trimmed V and J ends, which lost 4 bases and 4 bases, there was a span of 24 bases. Per the germline V gene, CDR1 is SGHRS and CDR2 is YFSETQ.

The V call is TRBV5-1, the J call TRBJ2-4; TRBD2 matches at 7 bases. Germline trimming cut 2 bases from V and 0 bases from J; bases unmatched to any gene: 8. There are 17 residues in the CDR3. Germline V gene data show CDR1 as SGHRS and CDR2 as YFSETQ. The CDR3: CASSLASGTVAKNIQYF. CDR3 DNA: TGCGCCAGCAGCTTAGCTAGCGGTACTGTAGCCAAAAACATTCAGTACTTC.

J is TRBJ2-1 and V is TRBV7-2, with 12 bases lining up with TRBD2. The CDR3 contains 14 residues. Germline V gene sequence: CDR1 SGHTA, CDR2 FQGNSA. Trimming cost V 5 bases and J 7 bases; bases outside gene matches: 3. The CDR3 bases are TGTGCCAGCAGCCGGACTAGCGGGAAAAATGAGCAGTTCTTC. As protein: CASSRTSGKNEQFF.

This clone was detected only once. V is TRBV7-9 and J is TRBJ1-3; D gene ambiguous. The CDR3 sequence is 13 residues long. V was pared by 5 bases and J by 4 bases, with 9 bases between. The germline V gene encodes CDR1 SEHNR and CDR2 FQNEAQ (reference sequence). CDR3 nucleotide sequence: TGTGCCAGCAGCCAGAATCCCGGAAACACCATATATTTT. This codes for CASSQNPGNTIYF.

This rearrangement joins TRBV7-5 to TRBJ1-2. TRBV7-5 is termed a pseudogene. CDR3 length: 13 residues. The CDR3 coding sequence is TGTGCCAGAAGCTTAGGATTTAACTATGGCTACACCTTC. Its protein product is CARSLGFNYGYTF.

The V and J genes are TRBV5-6 and TRBJ2-1, with 7 bases aligning to TRBD1. CDR3 size: 14 residues. Germline V gene data show CDR1 as SGHDT and CDR2 as YYEEEE. V dropped 3 bases and J dropped 4; count of bases not matched to a gene: 4. The CDR3 DNA follows: TGTGCCAGCAGCTCCGACAGGGAGTACAATGAGCAGTTCTTC. As protein: CASSSDREYNEQFF.

The rearrangement uses TRBV19 and TRBJ1-5, with TRBD1 matching 7 bases. The CDR3 covers 15 residues. Germline values: CDR1 LNHDA, CDR2 SQIVND (reference sequence). V trimming: 5 bases; J trimming: 6 bases; junction bases outside the gene matches: 10. The CDR3 loop is CASSDTGAQFQPQHF. The DNA for the CDR3 is TGTGCCAGTAGTGATACAGGGGCCCAGTTTCAGCCCCAGCATTTT.

J is TRBJ1-1 and V is TRBV5-6, with no clear D. The CDR3 runs 15 residues. V lost 2 bases and J 2 bases, leaving 13 bases between the germline ends. Germline values: CDR1 SGHDT, CDR2 YYEEEE. The CDR3 loop is CASSFRVPLNTEAFF. The DNA for the CDR3 is TGTGCCAGCAGCTTCCGGGTTCCACTCAACACTGAAGCTTTCTTT.

The V call is TRBV5-1, the J call TRBJ2-1, with 9 bases aligning to TRBD2. Germline CDR1 and CDR2: SGHRS and YFSETQ. The CDR3 has 15 amino acids. V was clipped by 2 bases and J by 2 bases; unmatched bases: 2. In DNA form, the CDR3 reads TGCGCCAGCAGCTTAGCGGGGGGAACCTACAATGAGCAGTTCTTC. As protein: CASSLAGGTYNEQFF.

This chain links TRBV7-2 with TRBJ2-7; 10 bases match TRBD1. Trimming cost V 4 bases and J 7 bases; bases outside gene matches: 7. The V gene's germline CDR1 is SGHTA and CDR2 FQGNSA. The CDR3 loop spans 14 amino acids. The CDR3 nucleotides are TGTGCCAGCAGCTCCGGGACAGGGGTTCAGGAGCAGTACTTC. Its translation: CASSSGTGVQEQYF.

J is TRBJ1-1 and V is TRBV7-2, with TRBD1 as a possible D gene (5 bases). The V gene lost 5 bases and the J gene lost 6 bases, with 16 bases spanning the gap. There are 14 residues in the CDR3. Germline loops: CDR1 SGHTA, CDR2 FQGNSA. The CDR3 sequence is CASSPLGGGSEAFF. DNA for the CDR3: TGTGCCAGCAGCCCCCTGGGCGGGGGGTCTGAAGCTTTCTTT.